The 19 T cell receptor beta chains below were found in one sample sequenced in a study of regulatory T cells in long-lasting Graves disease. With iRepertoire HTBI primers and Arm-PCR of CDR3 regions, TCR beta libraries were built. From the multiplex PCR reads, TCRdb called clonotypes with MiXCR, one entry per CDR3 protein. This table has about 430,000 distinct CDR3 sequences, 15% appearing once. Time point meaning: newly diagnosed GD, antithyroid drugs for less than 3 months. After RNA was extracted from PBMCs, the TCR library was made from it. The same data also contributed to another study, on T cells in Graves' hyperthyroidism and ophthalmopathy.

The sequenced sample was peripheral blood mononuclear cells (PBMCs), obtained at new diagnosis, from a patient treated with antithyroid drugs. The receptors derive from a woman aged 40 to 50 with Graves disease.

The V gene is TRBV6-1, the J gene TRBJ2-7; D is tentatively TRBD1 or TRBD2 (5 bases each). Germline V gives CDR1 MNHNS, CDR2 SASEGT. Deletions cut 7 bases from V and 0 bases from J, with 22 bases between. The CDR3 is 17 residues long. The CDR3 loop is CASKRLKWDGNSYEQYF. Here the CDR3 DNA reads TGTGCCAGCAAGCGCCTTAAATGGGACGGAAACTCCTACGAGCAGTACTTC.

This clonotype was picked up many times. The chain joins TRBV28 to TRBJ2-1, with 8 nucleotides matching TRBD1. Per germline, CDR1 MDHEN and CDR2 SYDVKM. The ends lost 3 bases at V and 1 base at J; junction bases unmatched: 8. This CDR3 is 17 amino acids long. The CDR3 region is CASSLDRAVGSYNEQFF. CDR3 coding DNA: TGTGCCAGCAGTTTGGACAGGGCAGTCGGGTCCTACAATGAGCAGTTCTTC.

This clonotype has a count of ten or more. The J gene is TRBJ1-1, the V gene TRBV27; D might be TRBD1 (6 bases). This CDR3 region has 13 residues. CDR1 and CDR2 from the germline V gene are MNHEY and SMNVEV (reference sequence). V gave up 3 bases and J gave up 4 bases, with 9 bases separating them. CDR3 protein: CASSFGQITEAFF. CDR3 sequence (DNA): TGTGCCAGCAGTTTCGGACAGATCACTGAAGCTTTCTTT.

The chain employs TRBV20-1 and TRBJ2-7, with D perhaps matching TRBD2 (5 bases). The V end lost 3 bases, the J end lost 1 base, and 16 bases lay between the germline ends. Per germline, CDR1 DFQATT and CDR2 SNEGSKA (reference sequence). This CDR3 has 15 residues. The DNA of the CDR3 is TGCAGTGCTAGGATCTGGGAGAGGCCTTCCTACGAGCAGTACTTC. Encoded protein: CSARIWERPSYEQYF.

J is TRBJ1-5 and V is TRBV6-1; a possible D gene is TRBD1 (6 bases). Looked up from germline, CDR1 is MNHNS and CDR2 is SASEGT. V gave up 6 bases and J gave up 5 bases, with 17 bases separating them. This CDR3 has 15 amino acids. Here the CDR3 reads CASRTERDKDQPQHF. CDR3 DNA: TGTGCCAGCAGGACCGAGCGGGACAAAGATCAGCCCCAGCATTTT.

This clonotype was seen a few times. The chain has TRBV4-2 and TRBJ2-5; TRBD1 matches at 7 bases. The CDR3 consists of 12 residues. J gave up 11 bases and V 3 bases, and 6 bases lay outside the gene matches. Germline V gene lookup returns CDR1 LGHNA and CDR2 YNFKEQ. This CDR3 reads CASSHPQGSQYF. The DNA of the CDR3 is TGTGCCAGCAGCCACCCACAGGGGAGTCAGTACTTC.

Ten or more counts support this clonotype. The rearrangement links TRBV6-5 to TRBJ2-1, with 7 bases identical to TRBD2. The V gene's germline CDR1 is MNHEY and CDR2 SVGAGI. J lost 2 bases, V lost 2 bases, and 6 bases had no gene match. This CDR3 is 16 amino acids long. This CDR3 is CASSYSGEFAYNEQFF. For the CDR3, the DNA is TGTGCCAGCAGTTACAGCGGGGAGTTCGCCTACAATGAGCAGTTCTTC.

Concerning this clonotype itself: This sequence may be a read error, since a much larger clone differs from it by one base. The rearrangement joins TRBV7-2 to TRBJ2-5; D not certain. The V end lost 0 bases, the J end lost 1 base, and 9 bases lay between the germline ends. In germline, CDR1 is SGHTA, CDR2 FQGNSA. The CDR3 length is 15 residues. For the CDR3, the DNA is TGTACCAGCAGCTTAGCCACAGCATCCCAAGAGACCCAGTACTTC. As protein: CTSSLATASQETQYF. Looking up the rest from reference TRBV7-2 and TRBJ2-5 gives the full variable domain: GAGVSQSPSNKVTEKGKDVELRCDPISGHTALYWYRQSLGQGLEFLIYFQGNSAPDKSGLPSDRFSAERTGGSVSTLTIQRTQQEDSAVYLCTSSLATASQETQYFGPGTRLLVL.

This clonotype was seen once. A much larger clonotype is one base distant, so this may be a read error. The chain joins TRBV29-1 to TRBJ1-2, with D unclear. Between the trimmed V and J ends, which lost 7 bases and 6 bases, there was a span of 12 bases. Per the germline V gene, CDR1 is SQVTM and CDR2 is ANQGSEA. The CDR3 extends over 11 amino acids. The CDR3: CSALMPDGYTF. The CDR3 DNA sequence: TGCAGCGCCCTTATGCCCGATGGCTACACCTTC.

A few counts support this clonotype. As DNA, the CDR3 is TGTGCCAGCAGCTTAGAGTCGGGCGGGCCGAACCCCTACGAGCAGTACTTC. This translates into CASSLESGGPNPYEQYF. This chain links TRBV7-9 with TRBJ2-7; possibly TRBD2 for D (5 bases). CDR1 and CDR2 (germline): SEHNR, FQNEAQ (reference sequence). V shed 1 base and J shed 2 bases, with 18 bases lying between them. CDR3 length: 17 residues.

V is TRBV3-1 and J is TRBJ2-7, with 11 bases that match TRBD2. Germline V gene data show CDR1 as LGHDT and CDR2 as YNNKEL (reference sequence). Unmatched junction bases numbered 13, after V lost 4 bases and J lost 5 bases. The CDR3 sequence is 17 residues long. CDR3 in amino acids: CASSLYGLAGRGNEQYF. DNA for the CDR3: TGTGCCAGCAGCCTCTACGGACTAGCGGGCAGGGGAAACGAGCAGTACTTC.

Ten or more counts support this clonotype. The genes are TRBV25-1 and TRBJ2-7; D may be TRBD2 (5 bases). This CDR3 contains 12 residues. Germline V gene sequence: CDR1 MGHDK, CDR2 SYGVNS. V lost 6 bases, J lost 4 bases, and 10 bases lay in between. The CDR3: CASSEPGYEQYF. DNA of the CDR3: TGTGCCAGCAGCGAGCCGGGATACGAGCAGTACTTC.

Only a few counts were recorded for this clonotype. J is TRBJ2-7 and V is TRBV10-3; 13 bases map to TRBD2. The ends lost 4 bases at V and 6 bases at J; junction bases unmatched: 0. CDR3 length equals 13 residues. Germline CDR1 is ENHRY and CDR2 is SYGVKD. In DNA, the CDR3 is TGTGCCATCAGTGGACTAGCGGGAGGCGAGCAGTACTTC. This gives the protein CAISGLAGGEQYF.

This clonotype was detected a few times. This sequence joins TRBV6-1 and TRBJ1-2; no reliable D call. The CDR3 length is 12 residues. V was cut by 5 bases and J by 7 bases, with 11 bases left in between. Germline CDR1 is MNHNS and CDR2 is SASEGT. The CDR3 protein is CASSLTRGGYTF. The CDR3 bases are TGTGCCAGCAGTCTGACTCGAGGTGGCTACACCTTC.

This clonotype was counted ten times or more. This rearrangement joins TRBV19 to TRBJ1-5; TRBD1 matches 7 bases. CDR3 length equals 16 residues. Per the germline V gene, CDR1 is LNHDA and CDR2 is SQIVND (reference sequence). The ends lost 1 base at V and 5 bases at J; junction bases unmatched: 8. CDR3 residues: CASSIVAGQLYQPQHF. CDR3 in DNA: TGTGCCAGTAGTATAGTGGCGGGACAGCTTTATCAGCCCCAGCATTTT.

Notes on this clonotype: A much larger clone differs by one base, so this may be a read error. The rearrangement links TRBV24-1 to TRBJ1-2; D ambiguous. The ends were cut back, 3 bases at V and 9 bases at J, with 10 bases in the middle. CDR3 length: 12 residues. Germline V gene sequence: CDR1 KGHDR, CDR2 SFDVKD. CDR3 protein: CATSDGPGRYTF. CDR3 DNA: TGTGCCACCAGTGATGGACCCGGGCGCTACACCTTC.

At least ten counts were recorded for this clonotype. The rearrangement joins TRBV11-3 to TRBJ2-7; the D is unclear. The germline V gene encodes CDR1 SGHNT and CDR2 YENEEA. The length of the CDR3 is 12 residues. The V end lost 5 bases, the J end lost 5 bases, and 10 bases lay between the germline ends. The CDR3 region is CASSLRSNEQYF. The CDR3 bases are TGTGCCAGCAGCCTACGTTCCAACGAGCAGTACTTC. Full variable domain (remainder filled in from reference TRBV11-3 and TRBJ2-7): EAGVVQSPRYKIIEKKQPVAFWCNPISGHNTLYWYLQNLGQGPELLIRYENEEAVDDSQLPKDRFSAERLKGVDSTLKIQPAELGDSAVYLCASSLRSNEQYFGPGTRLTVT.

This clonotype was detected many times. J is TRBJ2-2 and V is TRBV6-2 or TRBV6-3; 9 bases match TRBD2. The CDR3 is made up of 16 amino acids. Germline assignment: CDR1 MNHEY and CDR2 SVGEGT. V gave up 1 base and J gave up 4 bases; unmatched junction bases: 4. CDR3 residues: CASSYLAGVVTGELFF. DNA for the CDR3: TGTGCCAGCAGTTACTTAGCGGGAGTGGTCACCGGGGAGCTGTTTTTT.

This clonotype was seen repeatedly, ten times or more. This chain links TRBV12-3 or TRBV12-4 with TRBJ1-2; perhaps TRBD1 as D (5 bases). The CDR3 is 12 amino acids. The V and J ends lost 6 bases and 5 bases respectively, with 10 bases between them. The CDR3 reads CASSADRYGYTF. In DNA, the CDR3 is TGTGCCAGCAGCGCCGACAGATATGGCTACACCTTC.